This record looks at one T cell receptor (beta chain) sequence and its context. This record comes from a study of patients and donors after allogeneic stem cell transplantation. The CDR3 covers 15 residues. The V gene's germline CDR1 is SNHLY and CDR2 FYNNEI. The V gene end was trimmed by 6 bases and the J gene end by 0 bases; junction bases not matched to a gene: 5. TCRdb independently ran MiXCR on the RT-PCR reads; one entry per CDR3 protein. The sample holds about 400,000 distinct CDR3 sequences, 16% seen once. The sequence was collected from a human donor who was either an allogeneic HSCT recipient or a stem cell or donor lymphocyte infusion donor (not recorded which). It is not recorded whose cells these are; they may come from a transplant donor. The rearrangement joins TRBV2 to TRBJ2-1, with TRBD2 matching 7 bases. Sequenced material: blood, either unsorted or a sorted T cell fraction (not recorded which). The CDR3 nucleotides read TGTGCCAGCAGGAGACTAGCCGTCTCCTACAATGAGCAGTTCTTC. This codes for CASRRLAVSYNEQFF.